This record covers a single T cell receptor (beta chain). This clone was detected a few times. This clone's antigen is unknown. Base quality data are lacking; no much larger clone is found one base away. Including cysteine and phenylalanine, the CDR3 has 16 amino acids. Kept here is only the CDR3 DNA, which spans 48 bases and is read in frame from base 1. The germline V gene specifies MGHRA as CDR1 and YSYEKL as CDR2. Trimming costs V 5 bases and J 0 bases, and their ends lie 14 bases apart. To prepare the library, the immunoSEQ multiplex PCR assay was applied. Not all clones reach the TCRdb copy of this immuneACCESS table, which keeps in-frame sequences only. Checked studies attribute under half of the gap to unresolved V genes and leave the rest unexplained. The sample table lists tens of thousands of clones, more than 80% of them with a count of one. The top ten clonotypes cover about 1.6% of the sample.

These data are taken from a study of T cell repertoires and Cas9 in healthy adults (dated by TCRdb to the late 2010s). As for the study more broadly: Within the CD4 and CD8 compartments, the researchers characterized SpCas9-reactive T cells in terms of multi-effector potency, cytotoxicity and lineage determination. The study examined preexisting T cell immunity against the Streptococcus pyogenes Cas9 nuclease (SpCas9) used in CRISPR gene editing. What the research found in general, with its limitations: In vitro, the proliferation and function of SpCas9-reactive effector T cells were reported to be mitigated by SpCas9-reactive regulatory T cells.

Healthy humans were used as donors in the study. The material sequenced was CD4+ effector T cells (CD127+, CD25-, CD137-, CD154-) from PBMCs; culture status not recorded. The receptor's source is a human donor in good health. This receptor chain uses TRBV4-1 and TRBJ1-3, with the D gene not clear enough to name. The CDR3 is CASSGAGFLSGNTIYF. The bases read TGCGCCAGCAGCGGCGCGGGGTTCCTCTCTGGAAACACCATATATTTT.